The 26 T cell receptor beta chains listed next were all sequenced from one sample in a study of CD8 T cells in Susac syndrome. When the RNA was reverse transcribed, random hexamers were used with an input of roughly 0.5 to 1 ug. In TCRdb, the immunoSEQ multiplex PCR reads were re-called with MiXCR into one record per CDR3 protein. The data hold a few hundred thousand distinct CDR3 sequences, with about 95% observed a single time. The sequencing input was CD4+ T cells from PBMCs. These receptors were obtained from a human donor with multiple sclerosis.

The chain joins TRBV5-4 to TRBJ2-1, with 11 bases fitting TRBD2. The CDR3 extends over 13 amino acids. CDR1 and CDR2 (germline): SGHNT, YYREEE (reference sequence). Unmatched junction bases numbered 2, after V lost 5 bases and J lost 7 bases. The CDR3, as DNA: TGTGCCAGCAGGACTAGCGGGGCTAATGAGCAGTTCTTC. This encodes CASRTSGANEQFF.

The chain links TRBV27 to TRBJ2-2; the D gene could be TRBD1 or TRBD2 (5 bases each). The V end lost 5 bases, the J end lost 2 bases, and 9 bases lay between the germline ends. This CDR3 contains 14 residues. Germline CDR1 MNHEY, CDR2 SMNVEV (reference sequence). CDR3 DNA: TGTGCCAGCAGTAAGAGGGGAAACACCGGGGAGCTGTTTTTT. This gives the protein CASSKRGNTGELFF.

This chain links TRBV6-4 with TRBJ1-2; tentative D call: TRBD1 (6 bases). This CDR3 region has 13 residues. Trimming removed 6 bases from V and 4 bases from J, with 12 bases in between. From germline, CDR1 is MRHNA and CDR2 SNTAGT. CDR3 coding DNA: TGTGCCAGCAGCGCAGGGGAGCCCTATGGCTACACCTTC. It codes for CASSAGEPYGYTF.

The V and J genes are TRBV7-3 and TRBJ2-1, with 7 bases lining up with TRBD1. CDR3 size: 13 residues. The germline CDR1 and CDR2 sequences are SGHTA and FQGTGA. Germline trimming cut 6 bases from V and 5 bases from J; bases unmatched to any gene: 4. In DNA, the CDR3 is TGTGCCAGCAGTAGGGGGCCCAACAATGAGCAGTTCTTC. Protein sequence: CASSRGPNNEQFF. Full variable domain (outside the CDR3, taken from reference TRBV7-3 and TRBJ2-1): GAGVSQTPSNKVTEKGKYVELRCDPISGHTALYWYRQSLGQGPEFLIYFQGTGAADDSGLPNDRFFAVRPEGSVSTLKIQRTERGDSAVYLCASSRGPNNEQFFGPGTRLTVL.

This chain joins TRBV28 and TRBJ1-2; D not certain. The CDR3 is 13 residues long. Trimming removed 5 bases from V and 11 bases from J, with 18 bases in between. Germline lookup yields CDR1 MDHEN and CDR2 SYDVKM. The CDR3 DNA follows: TGTGCCAGCAGTCCCCCGAAGGGCGCGCTATACACCTTC. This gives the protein CASSPPKGALYTF.

CDR3 sequence: CASSPLPPARETQYF. In nucleotides, the CDR3 is TGTGCCAGCAGCCCATTGCCCCCAGCGAGGGAGACCCAGTACTTC. The chain recombines TRBV7-9 with TRBJ2-5, with D uncertain. The CDR3 consists of 15 residues. Germline loops: CDR1 SEHNR, CDR2 FQNEAQ (reference sequence). Trimming took off 5 bases at V and 5 bases at J, with 18 bases between the two ends.

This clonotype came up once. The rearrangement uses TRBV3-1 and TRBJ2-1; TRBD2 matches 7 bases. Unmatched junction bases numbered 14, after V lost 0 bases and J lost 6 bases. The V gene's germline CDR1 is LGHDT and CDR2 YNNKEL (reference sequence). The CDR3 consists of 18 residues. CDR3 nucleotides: TGTGCCAGCAGCCAAGAAGGCAGGGCTAGCGGCCCAATCAATGAGCAGTTCTTC. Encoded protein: CASSQEGRASGPINEQFF.

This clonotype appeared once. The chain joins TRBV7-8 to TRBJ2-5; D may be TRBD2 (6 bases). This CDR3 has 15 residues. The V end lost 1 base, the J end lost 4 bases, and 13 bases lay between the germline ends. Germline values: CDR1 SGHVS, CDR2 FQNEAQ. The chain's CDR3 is CASSLVWGVGETQYF. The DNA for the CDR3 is TGTGCCAGCAGCTTAGTGTGGGGGGTTGGAGAGACCCAGTACTTC.

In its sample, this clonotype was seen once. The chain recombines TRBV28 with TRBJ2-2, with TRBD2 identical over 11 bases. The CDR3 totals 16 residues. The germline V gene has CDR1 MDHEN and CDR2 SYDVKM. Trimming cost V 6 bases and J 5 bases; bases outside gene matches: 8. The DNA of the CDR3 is TGTGCCAGCAGACCGGGACTAGCGGACCCGACCGGGGAGCTGTTTTTT. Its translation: CASRPGLADPTGELFF. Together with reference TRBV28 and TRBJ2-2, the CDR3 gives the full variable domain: DVKVTQSSRYLVKRTGEKVFLECVQDMDHENMFWYRQDPGLGLRLIYFSYDVKMKEKGDIPEGYSVSREKKERFSLILESASTNQTSMYLCASRPGLADPTGELFFGEGSRLTVL.

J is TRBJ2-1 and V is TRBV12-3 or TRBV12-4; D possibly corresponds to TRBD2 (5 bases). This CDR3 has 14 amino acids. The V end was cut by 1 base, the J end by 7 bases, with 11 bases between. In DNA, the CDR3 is TGTGCCAGCAGTTTAGAACGGGGAGCAAATGAGCAGTTCTTC. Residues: CASSLERGANEQFF.

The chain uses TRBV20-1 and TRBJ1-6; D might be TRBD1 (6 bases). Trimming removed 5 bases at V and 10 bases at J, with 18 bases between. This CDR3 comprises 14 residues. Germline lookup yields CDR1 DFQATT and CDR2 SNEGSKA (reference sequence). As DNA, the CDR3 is TGCAGTGCTGGCCCGTCGGGGGCAGGGTCACCCCTCCACTTT. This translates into CSAGPSGAGSPLHF.

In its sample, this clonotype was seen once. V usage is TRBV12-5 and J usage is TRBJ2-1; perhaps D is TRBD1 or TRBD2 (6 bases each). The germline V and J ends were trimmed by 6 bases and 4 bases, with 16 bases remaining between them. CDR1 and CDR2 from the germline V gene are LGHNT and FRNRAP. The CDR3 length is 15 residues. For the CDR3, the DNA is TGTGCTAGTGGCACTCGCGGGACACTTTACAATGAGCAGTTCTTC. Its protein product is CASGTRGTLYNEQFF.

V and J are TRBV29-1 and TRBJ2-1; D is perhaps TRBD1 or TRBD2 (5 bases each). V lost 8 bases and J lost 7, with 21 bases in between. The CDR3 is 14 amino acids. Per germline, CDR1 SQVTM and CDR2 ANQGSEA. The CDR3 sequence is CSLRAVGVGNEQFF. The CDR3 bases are TGCAGCCTCAGAGCGGTGGGGGTTGGTAATGAGCAGTTCTTC.

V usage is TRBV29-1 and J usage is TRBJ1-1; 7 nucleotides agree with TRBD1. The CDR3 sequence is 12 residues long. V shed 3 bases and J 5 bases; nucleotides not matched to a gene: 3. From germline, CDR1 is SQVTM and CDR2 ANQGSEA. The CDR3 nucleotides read TGCAGCGTTGAGACAGGGCAAACTGAAGCTTTCTTT. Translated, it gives CSVETGQTEAFF.

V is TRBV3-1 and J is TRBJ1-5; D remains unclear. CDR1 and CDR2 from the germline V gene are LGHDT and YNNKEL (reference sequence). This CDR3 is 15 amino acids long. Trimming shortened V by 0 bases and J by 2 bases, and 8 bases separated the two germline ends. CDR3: CASSQDAGGNQPQHF. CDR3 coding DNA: TGTGCCAGCAGCCAAGATGCCGGGGGCAATCAGCCCCAGCATTTT.

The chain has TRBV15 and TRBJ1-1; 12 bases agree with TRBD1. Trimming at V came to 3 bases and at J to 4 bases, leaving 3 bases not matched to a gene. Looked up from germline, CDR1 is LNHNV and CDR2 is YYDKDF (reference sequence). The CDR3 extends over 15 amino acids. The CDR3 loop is CATSRGQGAPTEAFF. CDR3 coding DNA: TGTGCCACCAGCAGGGGACAGGGGGCGCCCACTGAAGCTTTCTTT.

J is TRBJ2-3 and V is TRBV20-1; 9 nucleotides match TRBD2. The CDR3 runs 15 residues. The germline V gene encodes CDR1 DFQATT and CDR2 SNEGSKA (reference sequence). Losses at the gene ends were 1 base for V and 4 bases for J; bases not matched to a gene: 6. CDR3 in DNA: TGCAGTGCTAGAGTCGCGGGAGGGCCCTCAGATACGCAGTATTTT. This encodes CSARVAGGPSDTQYF.

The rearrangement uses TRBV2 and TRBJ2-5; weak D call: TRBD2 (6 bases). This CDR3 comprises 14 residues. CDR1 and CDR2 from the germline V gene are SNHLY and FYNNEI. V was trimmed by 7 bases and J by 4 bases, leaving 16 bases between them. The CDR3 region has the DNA TGTGCCAGCAAAGCGGGTAACGGGGTAGAGACCCAGTACTTC. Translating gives CASKAGNGVETQYF.

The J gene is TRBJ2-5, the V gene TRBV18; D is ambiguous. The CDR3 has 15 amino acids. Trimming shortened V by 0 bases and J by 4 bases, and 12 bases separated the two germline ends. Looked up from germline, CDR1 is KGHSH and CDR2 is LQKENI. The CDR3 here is CASSPPLSTPETQYF. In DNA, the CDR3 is TGTGCCAGCTCACCACCGCTTAGCACACCAGAGACCCAGTACTTC.

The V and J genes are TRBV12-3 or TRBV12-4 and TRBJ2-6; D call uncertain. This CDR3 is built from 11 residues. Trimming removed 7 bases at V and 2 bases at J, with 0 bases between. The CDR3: CASTGANVLTF. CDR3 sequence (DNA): TGTGCCAGCACTGGGGCCAACGTCCTGACTTTC.

The CDR3 coding sequence is TGTGCCAGCTCACCAGTGGAGAGCTACACCTTC. Its protein product is CASSPVESYTF. This chain uses TRBV18 with TRBJ1-2; D is unresolved. The germline V gene encodes CDR1 KGHSH and CDR2 LQKENI. The length of the CDR3 is 11 residues. Trimming stripped 2 bases from V and 9 bases from J, with 7 bases between.

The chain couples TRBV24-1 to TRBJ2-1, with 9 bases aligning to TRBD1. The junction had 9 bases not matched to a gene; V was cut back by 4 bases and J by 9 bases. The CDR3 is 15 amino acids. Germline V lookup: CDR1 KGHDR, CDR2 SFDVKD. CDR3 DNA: TGTGCCACCAGTGAGCGGGACAGGGCCGTGACTGAGCAGTTCTTC. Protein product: CATSERDRAVTEQFF.

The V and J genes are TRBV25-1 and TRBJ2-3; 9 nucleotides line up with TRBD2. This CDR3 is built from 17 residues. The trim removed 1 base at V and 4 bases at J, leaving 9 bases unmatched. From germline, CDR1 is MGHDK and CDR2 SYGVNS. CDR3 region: CASSEFGGGARADTQYF. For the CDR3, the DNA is TGTGCCAGCAGTGAATTCGGCGGGGGGGCCAGGGCAGATACGCAGTATTTT. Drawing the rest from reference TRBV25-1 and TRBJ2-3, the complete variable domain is EADIYQTPRYLVIGTGKKITLECSQTMGHDKMYWYQQDPGMELHLIHYSYGVNSTEKGDLSSESTVSRIRTEHFPLTLESARPSHTSQYLCASSEFGGGARADTQYFGPGTRLTVL.

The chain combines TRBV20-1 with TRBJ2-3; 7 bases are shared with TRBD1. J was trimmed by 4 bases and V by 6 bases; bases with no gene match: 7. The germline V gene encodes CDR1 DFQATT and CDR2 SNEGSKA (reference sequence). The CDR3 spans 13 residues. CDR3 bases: TGCAGTGCGATCCTACAGGGGCCAGATACGCAGTATTTT. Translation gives CSAILQGPDTQYF.

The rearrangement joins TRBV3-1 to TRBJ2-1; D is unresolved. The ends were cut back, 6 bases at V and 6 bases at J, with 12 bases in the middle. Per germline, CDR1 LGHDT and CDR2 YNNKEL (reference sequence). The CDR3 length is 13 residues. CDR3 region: CASRHLGRNEQFF. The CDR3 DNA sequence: TGTGCCAGCAGGCATCTAGGGCGCAATGAGCAGTTCTTC.

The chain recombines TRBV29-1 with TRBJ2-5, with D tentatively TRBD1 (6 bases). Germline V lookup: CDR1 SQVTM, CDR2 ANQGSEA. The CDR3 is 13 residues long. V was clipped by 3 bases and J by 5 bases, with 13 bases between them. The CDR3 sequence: CSVDQGPRETQYF. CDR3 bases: TGCAGCGTTGATCAGGGGCCTAGGGAGACCCAGTACTTC. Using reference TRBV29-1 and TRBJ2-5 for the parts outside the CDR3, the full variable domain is SAVISQKPSRDICQRGTSLTIQCQVDSQVTMMFWYRQQPGQSLTLIATANQGSEATYESGFVIDKFPISRPNLTFSTLTVSNMSPEDSSIYLCSVDQGPRETQYFGPGTRLLVL.